Listed below are T cell receptor beta chains from one sample, sequenced in a study of patients and donors after allogeneic stem cell transplantation. TCRdb itself ran the RT-PCR reads through MiXCR, one entry per CDR3 protein. The sample yields approximately 140,000 distinct CDR3 sequences, about two fifths seen once. Sequenced input: blood, either unsorted or a sorted T cell fraction (not recorded which). These TCRs come from a human donor who was either an allogeneic HSCT recipient or a stem cell or donor lymphocyte infusion donor (not recorded which). It is not recorded whose cells these are; they may come from a transplant donor. Both conserved end residues are part of each CDR3. The order of the fields is clone size, J gene, V gene, D gene, CDR3 protein, CDR3 DNA. A D gene is named only where the DNA matches it firmly. Rows may omit the clone size; those that give it use once, few, many or a size class.

few TRBJ1-1 TRBV7-6 - CASSSIQGRTEAFF TGTGCCAGCAGCTCAATACAGGGACGGACTGAAGCTTTCTTT
few TRBJ1-1 TRBV7-9 - CASSHTGSEAFF TGTGCCAGCAGCCATACAGGAAGTGAAGCTTTCTTT
- TRBJ1-5 TRBV5-6 - CASSNGPYSNQPQHF TGTGCCAGCAGCAACGGACCTTATAGCAATCAGCCCCAGCATTTT
- TRBJ1-5 TRBV5-6 TRBD1 CASGIPEGGQAGNQPQHF TGTGCCAGCGGTATCCCCGAGGGGGGACAGGCTGGCAATCAGCCCCAGCATTTT
- TRBJ1-6 TRBV6-2/TRBV6-3 - CASSYYGNSPLHF TGTGCCAGCAGTTACTACGGGAATTCACCCCTCCACTTT
- TRBJ2-7 TRBV6-2/TRBV6-3 - CASSLTDGYYEQYF TGTGCCAGCAGTTTGACGGATGGATACTACGAGCAGTACTTC
- TRBJ1-5 TRBV12-3/TRBV12-4 TRBD1 CASSLQGAAQPQHF TGTGCCAGCAGTTTACAGGGGGCGGCACAGCCCCAGCATTTT
- TRBJ2-3 TRBV6-5 TRBD1 CASSYTRDSRTDTQYF TGTGCCAGCAGTTACACACGGGACAGCCGCACAGATACGCAGTATTTT
- TRBJ1-2 TRBV12-3/TRBV12-4 - CASSLGDFGYTF TGTGCCAGCAGTTTAGGAGATTTCGGCTACACCTTC
- TRBJ1-4 TRBV5-6 - CASSRTASGEKLFF TGTGCCAGCAGCAGGACAGCCAGCGGGGAAAAACTGTTTTTT
many TRBJ1-2 TRBV29-1 TRBD1 CSVKGTGGLAHGYTF TGCAGCGTAAAGGGGACAGGTGGCCTCGCGCATGGCTACACCTTC
few TRBJ1-2 TRBV28 - CASSTPTGYGYTF TGTGCCAGCAGTACCCCGACAGGCTATGGCTACACCTTC
few TRBJ2-1 TRBV6-5 TRBD1 CATGGVRGPPGSSYNEQFF TGTGCCACCGGAGGTGTAAGGGGGCCCCCAGGGAGCTCCTACAATGAGCAGTTCTTC
- TRBJ2-2 TRBV7-2 - CASSSPRVHGELFF TGTGCCAGCAGCTCCCCGCGGGTCCACGGGGAGCTGTTTTTT
- TRBJ1-1 TRBV3-1 TRBD1 CASMDRGFTEAFF TGTGCCAGCATGGACAGGGGCTTCACTGAAGCTTTCTTT
- TRBJ1-5 TRBV27 - CASRGRGSNQPQHF TGTGCCTCGCGGGGGAGGGGGAGCAATCAGCCCCAGCATTTT
few TRBJ1-4 TRBV29-1 TRBD1 CSVEERQGGEKLFF TGCAGCGTTGAAGAGCGACAGGGAGGAGAAAAACTGTTTTTT